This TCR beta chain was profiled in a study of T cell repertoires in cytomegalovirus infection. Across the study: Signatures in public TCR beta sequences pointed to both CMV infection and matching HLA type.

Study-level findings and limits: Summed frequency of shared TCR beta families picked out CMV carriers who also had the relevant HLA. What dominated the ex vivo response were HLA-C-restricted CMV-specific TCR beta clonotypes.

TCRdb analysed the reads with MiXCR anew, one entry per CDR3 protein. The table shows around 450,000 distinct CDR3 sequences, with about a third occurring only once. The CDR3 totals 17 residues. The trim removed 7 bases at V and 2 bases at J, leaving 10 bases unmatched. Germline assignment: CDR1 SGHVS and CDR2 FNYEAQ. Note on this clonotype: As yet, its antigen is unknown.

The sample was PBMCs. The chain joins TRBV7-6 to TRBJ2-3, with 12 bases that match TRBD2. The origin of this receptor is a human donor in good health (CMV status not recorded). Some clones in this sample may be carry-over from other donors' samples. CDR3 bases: TGTGCCAGCAAGCGTCTAGCGGGGGGGACTAACACAGATACGCAGTATTTT. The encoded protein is CASKRLAGGTNTDTQYF.